One sample yielded the 22 T cell receptor beta chains listed below, sequenced in a study of OX40 agonist ivuxolimab in advanced cancers. Assay: immunoSEQ multiplex PCR; the TCRdb copy retains only in-frame clones and omits some. The sample lists nearly 25,000 clones; approximately 79% were seen once. Specimen: CD4+ or CD8+ T cells sorted from blood, collected in a trial of the OX40 agonist ivuxolimab. These receptors originate from an adult with an advanced solid tumor such as melanoma, head and neck, liver or kidney cancer.

This chain connects TRBV5-5 to TRBJ1-4, with D perhaps matching TRBD1 (6 bases). V lost 2 bases and J 8 bases, leaving 19 bases between the germline ends. Germline-derived CDR1 and CDR2 are SGHKS and YYEKEE (reference sequence). This CDR3 contains 16 residues. CDR3 amino acids: CASSLPGTRKGEKLFF. CDR3 nucleotide sequence: TGTGCCAGCAGCTTACCCGGGACACGCAAAGGAGAAAAACTGTTTTTT.

This clone was counted between two and nine times. This chain joins TRBV7-9 and TRBJ2-7; D perhaps matches TRBD1 (5 bases). CDR3 length: 15 residues. The V end lost 4 bases, the J end lost 0 bases, and 13 bases lay between the germline ends. The germline V gene encodes CDR1 SEHNR and CDR2 FQNEAQ (reference sequence). The CDR3 nucleotides are TGTGCCAGCAGCTCCACCGACAGTAACTCCTACGAGCAGTACTTC. It encodes CASSSTDSNSYEQYF.

The chain couples TRBV6-1 to TRBJ1-1; TRBD1 aligns across 7 bases. The germline gives CDR1 MNHNS, CDR2 SASEGT. The CDR3 consists of 12 residues. The V segment lost 10 bases and the J segment 4 bases; nucleotides outside the gene matches: 6. For the CDR3, the DNA is TGTGCCACCTTCCAGGGGGGCACTGAAGCTTTCTTT. This sequence encodes CATFQGGTEAFF.

V is TRBV6-5 and J is TRBJ1-5, with 9 positions matching TRBD1. V trimming: 6 bases; J trimming: 4 bases; junction bases outside the gene matches: 7. This CDR3 region has 15 residues. Germline lookup yields CDR1 MNHEY and CDR2 SVGAGI. This chain's CDR3 is CASRAGTGMNQPQHF. For the CDR3, the DNA is TGTGCCAGCAGAGCCGGGACAGGGATGAATCAGCCCCAGCATTTT.

The chain combines TRBV25-1 with TRBJ2-5; D is ambiguous. The end of the DNA fits TRBJ2-7 better, so the J call may be wrong. Germline lookup yields CDR1 MGHDK and CDR2 SYGVNS. The CDR3 is 13 residues long. CDR3 sequence reads: CASSEYLGYEQYF. CDR3 in DNA: TGTGCCAGCAGTGAATATTTAGGCTACGAGCAGTACTTC.

In the case of this clone: No conserved phenylalanine or tryptophan is present at the end of the CDR3, so a read error is the likely explanation. The DNA is omitted, as the CDR3 cannot be located on it reliably, and the CDR3 follows TCRdb's listing. This chain uses TRBV7-7 with TRBJ2-3; the table's D call, TRBD2, has no DNA check behind it. CDR1 is SSHAT and CDR2 is FNYEAQ in the germline V gene (reference sequence). The CDR3 length equals 11 residues, ends included. Here the CDR3 reads CASSSPTRGGE.

V and J are TRBV7-9 and TRBJ2-2; no clear D. The germline V gene encodes CDR1 SEHNR and CDR2 FQNEAQ (reference sequence). V was trimmed by 8 bases and J by 2 bases, leaving 18 bases between them. This CDR3 spans 16 amino acids. CDR3 coding DNA: TGTGCCAGCCCGATCCCGGCTAGTGAAAACACCGGGGAGCTGTTTTTT. Translating gives CASPIPASENTGELFF.

V usage is TRBV25-1 and J usage is TRBJ2-7, with 10 positions matching TRBD1. V was pared by 2 bases and J by 7 bases, with 11 bases of the junction left unmatched. Germline loops: CDR1 MGHDK, CDR2 SYGVNS. The CDR3 covers 16 residues. The DNA of the CDR3 is TGTGCCAGCAGTGAAGGGGGACAGGGGTCGCCCAGGGAGCAGTACTTC. Residues: CASSEGGQGSPREQYF.

The CDR3, as DNA: TGCGCCAGCAGCCAGGCGACAGGATATAGCAATCAGCCCCAGCATTTT. Translated: CASSQATGYSNQPQHF. The chain combines TRBV4-1 with TRBJ1-5, with a weak D call TRBD1 (6 bases). The CDR3 loop spans 16 amino acids. Germline values: CDR1 MGHRA, CDR2 YSYEKL. V was clipped by 3 bases and J by 0 bases, with 12 bases between them.

This chain links TRBV30 with TRBJ2-2; D gene ambiguous. The CDR3 is made up of 13 amino acids. Germline V CDR1 and CDR2: GTSNPN, SVGIG (reference sequence). The germline V and J ends were trimmed by 2 bases and 1 base, with 5 bases remaining between them. CDR3 nucleotides: TGTGCCTGGAGTTGGGGGAACACCGGGGAGCTGTTTTTT. It encodes CAWSWGNTGELFF.

This sequence joins TRBV18 and TRBJ2-3, with D maybe TRBD1 (6 bases). Germline CDR1 is KGHSH and CDR2 is LQKENI. Trimming stripped 3 bases from V and 3 bases from J, with 19 bases between. This CDR3 comprises 17 residues. CDR3 sequence (DNA): TGTGCCAGCTCACCTGACCTCCTGGGGGCAGGGACAGATACGCAGTATTTT. Translating it yields CASSPDLLGAGTDTQYF.

CDR3 region: CASSEGTGARLAFF. The CDR3 DNA sequence: TGTGCCAGCAGTGAAGGGACAGGGGCGCGACTAGCTTTCTTT. The chain recombines TRBV2 with TRBJ1-1; 9 bases are a match to TRBD1. The CDR3 extends over 14 amino acids. CDR1 is SNHLY, CDR2 FYNNEI, per germline. V lost 1 base and J lost 10; bases outside the gene matches: 7.

This clone was seen only a few times. The same CDR3 can be traced to other DNA sequences in this sample. This chain connects TRBV10-3 to TRBJ1-6; 8 bases fit TRBD1. The CDR3 has 14 residues. V shed 6 bases, J shed 7 bases, and the junction held 5 bases outside the gene matches. Looked up from germline, CDR1 is ENHRY and CDR2 is SYGVKD. The CDR3 here is CAIRGQGDNSPLHF. The CDR3, as DNA: TGTGCCATCAGAGGACAGGGTGACAATTCACCCCTCCACTTT.

This clone was detected only once. The chain employs TRBV19 and TRBJ2-7, with a weak D call TRBD2 (6 bases). Trimming left V 3 bases short and J 1 base short, with 13 bases between. CDR3 size: 15 residues. CDR1 is LNHDA and CDR2 is SQIVND in the germline V gene (reference sequence). The CDR3 bases are TGTGCCAGTAGTATGCGGCGGGACGGATCCTACGAGCAGTACTTC. Its translation: CASSMRRDGSYEQYF. Using reference TRBV19 and TRBJ2-7 for the parts outside the CDR3, the full variable domain is DGGITQSPKYLFRKEGQNVTLSCEQNLNHDAMYWYRQDPGQGLRLIYYSQIVNDFQKGDIAEGYSVSREKKESFPLTVTSAQKNPTAFYLCASSMRRDGSYEQYFGPGTRLTVT.

The chain links TRBV9 to TRBJ2-1, with 7 bases aligning to TRBD2. With 3 bases clipped from V and 5 bases from J, the junction kept 5 bases outside the gene matches. The length of the CDR3 is 14 residues. Germline lookup yields CDR1 SGDLS and CDR2 YYNGEE. The CDR3 loop is CASSAGGIHNEQFF. Here the CDR3 DNA reads TGTGCCAGCAGCGCGGGGGGTATCCACAATGAGCAGTTCTTC.

V usage is TRBV4-2 and J usage is TRBJ1-2; perhaps TRBD1 as D (5 bases). Germline V lookup: CDR1 LGHNA, CDR2 YNFKEQ. The CDR3 has 15 amino acids. Trimming took off 0 bases at V and 4 bases at J, with 12 bases between the two ends. The CDR3 DNA reads TGTGCCAGCAGCCAAGATCGGGGGGTCCTCTATGGCTACACCTTC. This sequence encodes CASSQDRGVLYGYTF.

The chain has TRBV6-6 and TRBJ2-3; D is possibly TRBD1 (6 bases). The germline CDR1 and CDR2 sequences are MNHNY and SVGAGI (reference sequence). V was pared by 6 bases and J by 8 bases, with 18 bases between. The length of the CDR3 is 14 residues. The CDR3 bases are TGTGCCAGCAGCCAGGGGTCCCAAGCTGGTACGCAGTATTTT. It specifies CASSQGSQAGTQYF.

The genes are TRBV5-6 and TRBJ2-2, with D maybe TRBD2 (5 bases). Germline V gene sequence: CDR1 SGHDT, CDR2 YYEEEE. This CDR3 spans 15 amino acids. The V end was cut by 4 bases, the J end by 5 bases, with 15 bases between. The CDR3 sequence is CASSIRGLGTGELFF. The CDR3 DNA is TGTGCCAGCAGCATCCGGGGTTTAGGGACCGGGGAGCTGTTTTTT.

The chain is built from TRBV29-1 and TRBJ1-1; perhaps TRBD1 as D (6 bases). Trimming removed 7 bases at V and 1 base at J, with 10 bases between. Germline V gives CDR1 SQVTM, CDR2 ANQGSEA. This CDR3 is built from 12 residues. CDR3 sequence (DNA): TGCAGCGGGGACACTGCGAACACTGAAGCTTTCTTT. This encodes CSGDTANTEAFF.

The rearrangement links TRBV1 to TRBJ2-3; the D call of TRBD2 is as the table states it, not checked on the DNA. TRBV1 is listed as a pseudogene. CDR3 size: 16 residues. This CDR3 is CTSSQEASGGTDTQYF. The CDR3 DNA is TGCACCAGCAGCCAAGAGGCTAGCGGGGGCACAGATACGCAGTATTTT.

The chain joins TRBV6-1 to TRBJ2-7, with D hard to call. The CDR3 is 11 residues long. In germline, CDR1 is MNHNS, CDR2 SASEGT. Deletions cut 7 bases from V and 3 bases from J, with 7 bases between. CDR3 region: CASKRNYEQYF. The CDR3 nucleotides are TGTGCCAGCAAACGGAACTACGAGCAGTACTTC.

CDR3 residues: CSVSGTVVSNYGYTF. CDR3 sequence (DNA): TGCAGCGTCTCCGGGACCGTTGTATCTAACTATGGCTACACCTTC. This chain links TRBV29-1 with TRBJ1-2; TRBD1 is a possible D gene (5 bases). Germline V CDR1 and CDR2: SQVTM, ANQGSEA. V was shortened by 6 bases and J by 0 bases, with 17 bases between the two germline ends. This CDR3 contains 15 residues.